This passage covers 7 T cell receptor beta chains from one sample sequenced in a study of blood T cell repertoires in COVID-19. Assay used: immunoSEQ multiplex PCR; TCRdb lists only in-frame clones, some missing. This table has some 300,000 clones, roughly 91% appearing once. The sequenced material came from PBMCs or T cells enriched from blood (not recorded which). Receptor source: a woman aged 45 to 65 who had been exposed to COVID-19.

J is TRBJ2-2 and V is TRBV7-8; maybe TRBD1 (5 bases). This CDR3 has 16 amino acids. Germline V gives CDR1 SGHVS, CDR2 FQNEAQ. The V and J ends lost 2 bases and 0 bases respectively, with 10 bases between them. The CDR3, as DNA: TGTGCCAGCAGCTTAAAGGTCAGGGCGAACACCGGGGAGCTGTTTTTT. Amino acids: CASSLKVRANTGELFF.

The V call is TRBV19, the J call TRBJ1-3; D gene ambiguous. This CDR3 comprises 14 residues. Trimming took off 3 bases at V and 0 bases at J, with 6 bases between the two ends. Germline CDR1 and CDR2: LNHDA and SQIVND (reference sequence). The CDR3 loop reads CASSIEGSGNTIYF. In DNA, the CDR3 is TGTGCCAGTAGTATCGAGGGCTCTGGAAACACCATATATTTT.

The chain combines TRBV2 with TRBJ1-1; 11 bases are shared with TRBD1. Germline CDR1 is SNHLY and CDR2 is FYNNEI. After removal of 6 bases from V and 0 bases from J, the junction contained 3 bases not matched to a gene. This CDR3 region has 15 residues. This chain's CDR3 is CASRGTGGMNTEAFF. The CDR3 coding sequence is TGTGCCAGCAGAGGGACAGGGGGGATGAACACTGAAGCTTTCTTT.

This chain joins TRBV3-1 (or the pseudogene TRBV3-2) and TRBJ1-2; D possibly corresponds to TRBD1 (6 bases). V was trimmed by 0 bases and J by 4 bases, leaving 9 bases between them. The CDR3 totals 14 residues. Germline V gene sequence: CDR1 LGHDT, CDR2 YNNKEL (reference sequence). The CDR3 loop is CASSQEQGRYGYTF. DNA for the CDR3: TGTGCCAGCAGCCAAGAACAGGGTCGCTATGGCTACACCTTC.

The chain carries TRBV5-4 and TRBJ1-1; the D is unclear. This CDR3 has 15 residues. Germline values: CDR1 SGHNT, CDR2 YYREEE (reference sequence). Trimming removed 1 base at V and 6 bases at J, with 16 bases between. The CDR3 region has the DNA TGTGCCAGCAGCTTGTCCTCTCTCCTGGGCGCTGAAGCTTTCTTT. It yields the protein CASSLSSLLGAEAFF.

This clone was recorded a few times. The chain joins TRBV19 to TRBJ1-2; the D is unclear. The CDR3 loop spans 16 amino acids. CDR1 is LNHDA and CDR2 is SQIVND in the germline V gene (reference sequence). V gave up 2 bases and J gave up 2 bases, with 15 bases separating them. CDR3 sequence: CASSIPGYGNNYGYTF. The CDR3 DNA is TGTGCCAGTAGTATACCCGGTTACGGGAACAACTATGGCTACACCTTC.

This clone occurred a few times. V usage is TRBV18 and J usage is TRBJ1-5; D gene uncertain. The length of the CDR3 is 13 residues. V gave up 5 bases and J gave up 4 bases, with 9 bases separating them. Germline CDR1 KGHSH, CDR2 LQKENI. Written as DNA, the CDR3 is TGTGCCAGCTCAGGCGGAAAAAATCAGCCCCAGCATTTT. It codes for CASSGGKNQPQHF.